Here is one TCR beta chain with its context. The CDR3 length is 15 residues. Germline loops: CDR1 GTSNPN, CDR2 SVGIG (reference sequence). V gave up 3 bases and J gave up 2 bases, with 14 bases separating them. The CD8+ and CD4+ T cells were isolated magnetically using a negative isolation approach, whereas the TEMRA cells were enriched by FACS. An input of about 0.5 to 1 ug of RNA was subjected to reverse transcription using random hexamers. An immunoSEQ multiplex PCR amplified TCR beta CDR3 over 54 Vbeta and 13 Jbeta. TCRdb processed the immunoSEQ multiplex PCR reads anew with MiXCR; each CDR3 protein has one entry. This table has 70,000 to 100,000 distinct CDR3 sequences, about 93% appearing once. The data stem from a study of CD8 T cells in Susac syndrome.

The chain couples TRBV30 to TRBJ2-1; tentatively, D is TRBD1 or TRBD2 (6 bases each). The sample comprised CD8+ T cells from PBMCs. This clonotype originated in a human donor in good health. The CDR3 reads CAWRAGQLPYNEQFF. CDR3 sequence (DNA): TGTGCCTGGAGGGCGGGACAACTCCCCTACAATGAGCAGTTCTTC.